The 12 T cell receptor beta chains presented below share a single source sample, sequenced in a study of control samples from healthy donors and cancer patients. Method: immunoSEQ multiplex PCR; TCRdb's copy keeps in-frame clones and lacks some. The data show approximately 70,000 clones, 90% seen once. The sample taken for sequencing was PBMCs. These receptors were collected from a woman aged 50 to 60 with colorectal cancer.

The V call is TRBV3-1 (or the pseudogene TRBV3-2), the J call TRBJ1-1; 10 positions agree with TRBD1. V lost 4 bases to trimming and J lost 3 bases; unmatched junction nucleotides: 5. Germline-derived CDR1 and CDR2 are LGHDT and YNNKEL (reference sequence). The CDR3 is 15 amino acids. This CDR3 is CASSPHDRGHTEAFF. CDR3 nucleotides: TGTGCCAGCAGCCCCCACGACAGGGGGCACACTGAAGCTTTCTTT.

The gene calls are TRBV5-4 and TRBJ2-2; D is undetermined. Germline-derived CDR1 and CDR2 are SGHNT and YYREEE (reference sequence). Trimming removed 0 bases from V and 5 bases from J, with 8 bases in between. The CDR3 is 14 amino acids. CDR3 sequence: CASSLDRVTGELFF. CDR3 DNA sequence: TGTGCCAGCAGCTTGGACCGGGTGACCGGGGAGCTGTTTTTT.

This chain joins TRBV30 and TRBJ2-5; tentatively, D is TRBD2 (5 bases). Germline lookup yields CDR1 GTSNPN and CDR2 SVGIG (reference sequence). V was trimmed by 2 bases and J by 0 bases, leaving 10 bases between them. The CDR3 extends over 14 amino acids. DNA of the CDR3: TGTGCCTGGAGTCTTGGAGGAGACCAAGAGACCCAGTACTTC. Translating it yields CAWSLGGDQETQYF.

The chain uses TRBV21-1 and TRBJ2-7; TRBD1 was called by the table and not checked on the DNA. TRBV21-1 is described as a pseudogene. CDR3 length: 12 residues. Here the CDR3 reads CASSNSSYEQYF. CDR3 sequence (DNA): TGTGCCAGCAGCAACAGTTCCTACGAGCAGTACTTC.

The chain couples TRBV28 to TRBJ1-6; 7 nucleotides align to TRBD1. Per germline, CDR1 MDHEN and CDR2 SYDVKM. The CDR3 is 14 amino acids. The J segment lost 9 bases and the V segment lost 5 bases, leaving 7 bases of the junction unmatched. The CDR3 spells CASSTGDGFSPLHF. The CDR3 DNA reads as TGTGCCAGCAGTACAGGGGACGGGTTTTCACCCCTCCACTTT.

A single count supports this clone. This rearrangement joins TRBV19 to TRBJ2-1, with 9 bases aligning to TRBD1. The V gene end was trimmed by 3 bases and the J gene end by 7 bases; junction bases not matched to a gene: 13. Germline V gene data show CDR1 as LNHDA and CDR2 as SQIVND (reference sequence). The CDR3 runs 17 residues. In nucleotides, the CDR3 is TGTGCCAGTAGTATTGCTAGCCCGGGACAGGGTTTGAATGAGCAGTTCTTC. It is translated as CASSIASPGQGLNEQFF.

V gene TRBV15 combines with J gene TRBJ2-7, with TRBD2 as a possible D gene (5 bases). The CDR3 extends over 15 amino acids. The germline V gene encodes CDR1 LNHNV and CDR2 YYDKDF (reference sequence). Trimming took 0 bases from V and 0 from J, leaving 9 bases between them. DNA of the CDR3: TGTGCCACCAGCAGAGAACCGGGGAGCTCCTACGAGCAGTACTTC. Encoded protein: CATSREPGSSYEQYF.

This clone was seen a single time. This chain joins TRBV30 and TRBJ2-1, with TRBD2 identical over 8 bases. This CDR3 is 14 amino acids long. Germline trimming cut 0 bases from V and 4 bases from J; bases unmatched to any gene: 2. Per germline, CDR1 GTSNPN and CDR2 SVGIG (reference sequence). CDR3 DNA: TGTGCCTGGAGTGTTAGCGGGGAATACAATGAGCAGTTCTTC. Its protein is CAWSVSGEYNEQFF.

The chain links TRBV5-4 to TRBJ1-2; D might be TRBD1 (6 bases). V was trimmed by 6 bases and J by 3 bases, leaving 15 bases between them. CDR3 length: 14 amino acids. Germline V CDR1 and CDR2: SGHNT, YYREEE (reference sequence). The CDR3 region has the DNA TGTGCCAGCACTATTGGACAGACCCACTATGGCTACACCTTC. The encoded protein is CASTIGQTHYGYTF.

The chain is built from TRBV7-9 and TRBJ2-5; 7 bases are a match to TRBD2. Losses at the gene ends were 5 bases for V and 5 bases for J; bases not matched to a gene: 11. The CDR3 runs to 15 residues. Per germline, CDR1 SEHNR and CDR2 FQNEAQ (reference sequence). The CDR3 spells CASSRTGTMVETQYF. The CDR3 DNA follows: TGTGCCAGCAGCAGAACGGGGACTATGGTGGAGACCCAGTACTTC.

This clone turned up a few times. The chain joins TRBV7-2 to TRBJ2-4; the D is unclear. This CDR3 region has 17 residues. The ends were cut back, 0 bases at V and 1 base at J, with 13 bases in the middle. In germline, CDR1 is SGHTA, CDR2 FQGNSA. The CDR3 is CASSLAQSGFAKNIQYF. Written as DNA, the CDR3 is TGTGCCAGCAGCTTAGCGCAGTCCGGGTTTGCCAAAAACATTCAGTACTTC.

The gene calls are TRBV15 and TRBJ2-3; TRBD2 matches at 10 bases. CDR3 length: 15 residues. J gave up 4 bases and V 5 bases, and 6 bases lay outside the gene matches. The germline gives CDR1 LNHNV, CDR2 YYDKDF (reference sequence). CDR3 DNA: TGTGCCACCAGCCGTCCTAGCGGGGGCTCAGATACGCAGTATTTT. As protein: CATSRPSGGSDTQYF.